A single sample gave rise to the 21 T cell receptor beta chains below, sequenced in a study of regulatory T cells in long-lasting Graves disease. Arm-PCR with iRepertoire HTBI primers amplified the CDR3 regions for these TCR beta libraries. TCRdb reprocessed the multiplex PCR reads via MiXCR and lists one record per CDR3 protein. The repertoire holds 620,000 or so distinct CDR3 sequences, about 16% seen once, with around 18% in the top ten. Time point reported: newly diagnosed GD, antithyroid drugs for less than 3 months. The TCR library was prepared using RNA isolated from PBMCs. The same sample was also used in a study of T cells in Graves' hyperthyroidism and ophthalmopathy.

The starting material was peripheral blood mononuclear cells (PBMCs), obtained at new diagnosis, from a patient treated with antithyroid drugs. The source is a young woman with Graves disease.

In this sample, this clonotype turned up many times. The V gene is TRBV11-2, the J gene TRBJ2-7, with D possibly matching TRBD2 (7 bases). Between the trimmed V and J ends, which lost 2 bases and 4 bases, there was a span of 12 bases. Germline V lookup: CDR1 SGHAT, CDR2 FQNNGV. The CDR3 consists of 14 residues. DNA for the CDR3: TGTGCCAGCAGCTTACAGGGAGGGGGTTACGAGCAGTACTTC. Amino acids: CASSLQGGGYEQYF.

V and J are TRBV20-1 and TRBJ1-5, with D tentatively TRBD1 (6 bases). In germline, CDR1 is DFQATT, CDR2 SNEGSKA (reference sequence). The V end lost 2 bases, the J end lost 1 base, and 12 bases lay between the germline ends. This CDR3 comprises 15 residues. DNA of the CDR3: TGCAGTGCTAGACCCGGGGGCCGGAGCAATCAGCCCCAGCATTTT. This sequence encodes CSARPGGRSNQPQHF.

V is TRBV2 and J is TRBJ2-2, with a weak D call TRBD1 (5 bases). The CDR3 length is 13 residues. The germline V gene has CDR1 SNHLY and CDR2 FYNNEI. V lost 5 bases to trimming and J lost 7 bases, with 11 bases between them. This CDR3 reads CASSTQGYGELFF. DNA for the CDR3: TGTGCCAGCAGTACGCAGGGTTACGGGGAGCTGTTTTTT. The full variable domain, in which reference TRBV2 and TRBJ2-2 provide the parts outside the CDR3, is EPEVTQTPSHQVTQMGQEVILRCVPISNHLYFYWYRQILGQKVEFLVSFYNNEISEKSEIFDDQFSVERPDGSNFTLKIRSTKLEDSAMYFCASSTQGYGELFFGEGSRLTVL.

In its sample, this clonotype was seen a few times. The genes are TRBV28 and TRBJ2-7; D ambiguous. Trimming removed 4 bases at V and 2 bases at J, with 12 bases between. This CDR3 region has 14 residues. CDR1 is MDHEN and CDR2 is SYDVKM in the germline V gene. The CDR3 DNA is TGTGCCAGCAGTTCCGATGCGCCCCCCTACGAGCAGTACTTC. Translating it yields CASSSDAPPYEQYF.

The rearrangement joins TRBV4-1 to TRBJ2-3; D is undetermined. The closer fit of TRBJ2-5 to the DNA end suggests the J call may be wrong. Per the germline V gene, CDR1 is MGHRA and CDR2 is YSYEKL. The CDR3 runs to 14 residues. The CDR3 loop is CASSQITRLETQYF. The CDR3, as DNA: TGCGCCAGCAGCCAGATAACCCGCCTAGAGACCCAGTACTTC.

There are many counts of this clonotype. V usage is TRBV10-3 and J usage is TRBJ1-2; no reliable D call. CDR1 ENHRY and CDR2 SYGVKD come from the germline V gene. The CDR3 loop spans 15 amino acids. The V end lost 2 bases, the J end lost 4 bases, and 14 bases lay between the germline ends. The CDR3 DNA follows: TGTGCCATCAGTGAGGGAGGATTCCCCCTCTATGGCTACACCTTC. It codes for CAISEGGFPLYGYTF.

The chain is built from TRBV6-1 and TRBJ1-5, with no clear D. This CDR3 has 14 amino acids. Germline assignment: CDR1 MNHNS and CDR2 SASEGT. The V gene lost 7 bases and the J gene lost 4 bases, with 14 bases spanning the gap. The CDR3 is CASTPGEWNQPQHF. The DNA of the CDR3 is TGTGCCAGCACGCCGGGTGAGTGGAATCAGCCCCAGCATTTT.

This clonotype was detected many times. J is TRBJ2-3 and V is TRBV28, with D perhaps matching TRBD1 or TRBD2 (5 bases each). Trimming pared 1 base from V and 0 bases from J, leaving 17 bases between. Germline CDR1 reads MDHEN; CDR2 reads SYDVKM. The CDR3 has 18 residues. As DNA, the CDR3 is TGTGCCAGCAGTTTATATGGGGGACCCGACATTAGCACAGATACGCAGTATTTT. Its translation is CASSLYGGPDISTDTQYF.

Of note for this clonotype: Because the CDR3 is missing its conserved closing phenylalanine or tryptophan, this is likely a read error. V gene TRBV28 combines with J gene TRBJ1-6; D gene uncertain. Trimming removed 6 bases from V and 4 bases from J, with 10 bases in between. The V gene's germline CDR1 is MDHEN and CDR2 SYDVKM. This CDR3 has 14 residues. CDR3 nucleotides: TGTGCCAGCAGATCACAGCAATATAATTCACCCCTCCACTCT. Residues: CASRSQQYNSPLHS.

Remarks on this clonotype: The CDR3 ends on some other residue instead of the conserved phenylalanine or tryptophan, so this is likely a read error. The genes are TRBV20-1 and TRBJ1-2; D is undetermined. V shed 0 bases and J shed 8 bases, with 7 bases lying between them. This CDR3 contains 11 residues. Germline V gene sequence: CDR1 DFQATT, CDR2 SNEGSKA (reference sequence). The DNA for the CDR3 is TGCAGTGCTAGAGAGGGGTTGGGCTACACCCTC. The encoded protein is CSAREGLGYTL.

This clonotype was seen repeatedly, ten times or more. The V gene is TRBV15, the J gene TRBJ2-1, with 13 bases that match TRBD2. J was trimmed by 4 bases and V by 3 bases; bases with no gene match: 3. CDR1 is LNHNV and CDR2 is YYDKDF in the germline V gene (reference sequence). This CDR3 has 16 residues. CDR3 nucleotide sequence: TGTGCCACCAGCAGGTCACTAGCGGGAGGGTACAATGAGCAGTTCTTC. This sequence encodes CATSRSLAGGYNEQFF. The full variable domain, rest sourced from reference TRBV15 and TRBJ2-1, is DAMVIQNPRYQVTQFGKPVTLSCSQTLNHNVMYWYQQKSSQAPKLLFHYYDKDFNNEADTPDNFQSRRPNTSFCFLDIRSPGLGDTAMYLCATSRSLAGGYNEQFFGPGTRLTVL.

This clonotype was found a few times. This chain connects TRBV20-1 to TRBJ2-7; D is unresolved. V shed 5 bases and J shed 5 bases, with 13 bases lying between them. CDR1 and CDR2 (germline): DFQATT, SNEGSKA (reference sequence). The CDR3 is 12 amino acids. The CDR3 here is CSARKGLDEQYF. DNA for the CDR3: TGCAGTGCTCGAAAGGGCCTCGACGAGCAGTACTTC.

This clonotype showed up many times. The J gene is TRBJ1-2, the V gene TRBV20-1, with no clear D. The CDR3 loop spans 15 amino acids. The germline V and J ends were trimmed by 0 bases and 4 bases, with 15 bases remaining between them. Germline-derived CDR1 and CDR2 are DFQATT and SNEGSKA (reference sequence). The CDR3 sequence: CSARDLGQAPYGYTF. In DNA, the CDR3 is TGCAGTGCTAGAGATTTAGGGCAGGCTCCCTATGGCTACACCTTC.

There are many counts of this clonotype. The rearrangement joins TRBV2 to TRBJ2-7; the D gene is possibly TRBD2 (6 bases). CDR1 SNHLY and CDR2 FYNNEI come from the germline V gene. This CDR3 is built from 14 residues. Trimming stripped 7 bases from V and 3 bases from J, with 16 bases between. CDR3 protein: CASTTSGRRYEQYF. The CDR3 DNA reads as TGTGCCAGCACTACCTCAGGGAGGCGCTACGAGCAGTACTTC.

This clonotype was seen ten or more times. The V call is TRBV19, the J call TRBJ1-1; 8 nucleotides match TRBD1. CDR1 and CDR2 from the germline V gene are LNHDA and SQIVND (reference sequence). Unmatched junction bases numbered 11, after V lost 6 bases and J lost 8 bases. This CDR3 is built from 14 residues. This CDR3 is CASSIVTGDLEAFF. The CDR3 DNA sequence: TGTGCCAGTAGCATCGTGACAGGGGACTTAGAAGCTTTCTTT. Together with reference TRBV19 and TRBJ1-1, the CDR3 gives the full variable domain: DGGITQSPKYLFRKEGQNVTLSCEQNLNHDAMYWYRQDPGQGLRLIYYSQIVNDFQKGDIAEGYSVSREKKESFPLTVTSAQKNPTAFYLCASSIVTGDLEAFFGQGTRLTVV.

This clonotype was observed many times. The CDR3 protein is CACTLGQGANGYTF. In DNA form, the CDR3 reads TGTGCCTGTACCCTCGGACAGGGAGCTAATGGCTACACCTTC. The rearrangement links TRBV30 to TRBJ1-2, with 8 bases matching TRBD1. The germline V gene encodes CDR1 GTSNPN and CDR2 SVGIG (reference sequence). The CDR3 spans 14 residues. Trimming removed 6 bases from V and 6 bases from J; junction bases left unmatched: 12.

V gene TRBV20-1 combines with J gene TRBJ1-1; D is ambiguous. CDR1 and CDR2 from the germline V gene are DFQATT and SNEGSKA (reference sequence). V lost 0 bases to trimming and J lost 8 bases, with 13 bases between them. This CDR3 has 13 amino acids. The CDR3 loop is CSARDRGRREAFF. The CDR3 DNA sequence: TGCAGTGCTAGAGATCGGGGAAGGCGGGAAGCTTTCTTT.

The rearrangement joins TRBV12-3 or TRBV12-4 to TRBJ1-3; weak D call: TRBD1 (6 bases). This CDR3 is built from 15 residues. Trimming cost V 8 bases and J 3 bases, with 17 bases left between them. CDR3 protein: CASYSRGAIGNTIYF. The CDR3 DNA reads TGTGCCAGCTACAGTAGGGGGGCGATTGGAAACACCATATATTTT.

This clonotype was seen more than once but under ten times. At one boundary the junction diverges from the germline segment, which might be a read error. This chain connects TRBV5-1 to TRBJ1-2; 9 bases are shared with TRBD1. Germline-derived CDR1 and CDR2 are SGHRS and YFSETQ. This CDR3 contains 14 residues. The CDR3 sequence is CASSYPGQGDGYTF. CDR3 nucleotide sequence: TGTGCCAGCAGCTACCCGGGACAGGGTGATGGCTACACCTTC.

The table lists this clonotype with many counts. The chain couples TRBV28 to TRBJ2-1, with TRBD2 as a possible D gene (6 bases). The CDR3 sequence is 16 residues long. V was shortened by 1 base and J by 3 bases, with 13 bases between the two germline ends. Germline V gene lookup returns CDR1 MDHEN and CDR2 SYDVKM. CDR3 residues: CASSLSAGLYYNEQFF. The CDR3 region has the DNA TGTGCCAGCAGTTTATCGGCGGGACTCTACTACAATGAGCAGTTCTTC.

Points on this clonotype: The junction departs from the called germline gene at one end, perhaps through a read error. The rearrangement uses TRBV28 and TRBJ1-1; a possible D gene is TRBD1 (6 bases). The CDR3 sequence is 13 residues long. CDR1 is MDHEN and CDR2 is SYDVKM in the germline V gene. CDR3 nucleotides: TGTGCCAGCAGTGAGGGCCAGGGGACTGAAGCTCTCTTT. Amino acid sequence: CASSEGQGTEALF.